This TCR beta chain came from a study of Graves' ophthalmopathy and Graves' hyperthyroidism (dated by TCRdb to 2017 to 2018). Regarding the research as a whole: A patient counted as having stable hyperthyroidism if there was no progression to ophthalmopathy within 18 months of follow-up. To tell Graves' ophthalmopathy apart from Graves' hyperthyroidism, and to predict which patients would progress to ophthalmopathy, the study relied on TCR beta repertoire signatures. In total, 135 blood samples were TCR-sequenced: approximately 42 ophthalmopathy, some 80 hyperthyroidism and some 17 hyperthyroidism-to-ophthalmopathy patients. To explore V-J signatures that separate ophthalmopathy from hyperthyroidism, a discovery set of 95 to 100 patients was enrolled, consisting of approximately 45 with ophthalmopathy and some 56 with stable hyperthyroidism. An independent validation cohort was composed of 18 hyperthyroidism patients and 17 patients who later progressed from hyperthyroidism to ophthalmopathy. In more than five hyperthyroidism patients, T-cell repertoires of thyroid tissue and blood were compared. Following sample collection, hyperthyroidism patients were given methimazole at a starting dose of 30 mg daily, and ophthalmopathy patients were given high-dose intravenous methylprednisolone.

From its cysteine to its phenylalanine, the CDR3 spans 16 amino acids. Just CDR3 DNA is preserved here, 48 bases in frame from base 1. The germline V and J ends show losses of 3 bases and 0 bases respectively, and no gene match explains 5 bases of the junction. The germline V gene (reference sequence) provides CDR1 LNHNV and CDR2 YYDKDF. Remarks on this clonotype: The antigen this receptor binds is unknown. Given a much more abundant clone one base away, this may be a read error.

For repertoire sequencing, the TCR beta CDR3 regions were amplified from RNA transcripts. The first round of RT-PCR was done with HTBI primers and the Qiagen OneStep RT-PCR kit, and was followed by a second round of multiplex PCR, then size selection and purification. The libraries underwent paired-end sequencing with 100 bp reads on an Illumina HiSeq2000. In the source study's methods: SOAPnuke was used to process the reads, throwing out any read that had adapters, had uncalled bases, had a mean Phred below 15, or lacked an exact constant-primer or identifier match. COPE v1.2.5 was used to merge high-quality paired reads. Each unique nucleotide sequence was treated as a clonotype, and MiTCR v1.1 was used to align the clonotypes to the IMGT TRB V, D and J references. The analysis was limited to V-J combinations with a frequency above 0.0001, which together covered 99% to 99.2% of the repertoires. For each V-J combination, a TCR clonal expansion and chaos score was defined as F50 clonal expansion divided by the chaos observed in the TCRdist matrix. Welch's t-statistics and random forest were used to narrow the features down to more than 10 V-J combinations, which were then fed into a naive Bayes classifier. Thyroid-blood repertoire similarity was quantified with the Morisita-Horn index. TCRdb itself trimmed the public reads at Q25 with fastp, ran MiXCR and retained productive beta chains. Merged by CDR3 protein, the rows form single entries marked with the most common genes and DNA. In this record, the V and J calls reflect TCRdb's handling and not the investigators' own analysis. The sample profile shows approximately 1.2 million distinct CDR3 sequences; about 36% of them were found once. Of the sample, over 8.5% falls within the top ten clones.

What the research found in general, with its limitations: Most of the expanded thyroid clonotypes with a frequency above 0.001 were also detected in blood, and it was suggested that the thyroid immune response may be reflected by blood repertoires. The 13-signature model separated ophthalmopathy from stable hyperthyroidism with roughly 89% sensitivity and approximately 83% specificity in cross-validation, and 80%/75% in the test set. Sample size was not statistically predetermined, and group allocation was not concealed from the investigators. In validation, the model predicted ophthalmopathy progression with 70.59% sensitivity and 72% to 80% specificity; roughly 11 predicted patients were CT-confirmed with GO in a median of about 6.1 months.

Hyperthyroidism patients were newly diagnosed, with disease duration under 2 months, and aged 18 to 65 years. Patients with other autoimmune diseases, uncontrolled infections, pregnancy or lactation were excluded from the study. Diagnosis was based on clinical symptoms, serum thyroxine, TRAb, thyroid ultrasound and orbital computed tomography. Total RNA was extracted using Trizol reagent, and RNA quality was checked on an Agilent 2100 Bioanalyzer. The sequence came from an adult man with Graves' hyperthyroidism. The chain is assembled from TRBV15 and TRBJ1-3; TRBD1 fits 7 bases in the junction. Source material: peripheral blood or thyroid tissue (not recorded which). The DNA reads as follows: TGTGCCACCAGCAGGGACAGGCTGATCTCTGGAAACACCATATATTTT. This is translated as CATSRDRLISGNTIYF. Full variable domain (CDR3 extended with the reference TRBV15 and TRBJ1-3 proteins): DAMVIQNPRYQVTQFGKPVTLSCSQTLNHNVMYWYQQKSSQAPKLLFHYYDKDFNNEADTPDNFQSRRPNTSFCFLDIRSPGLGDTAMYLCATSRDRLISGNTIYFGEGSWLTVV.